This T cell receptor beta chain emerged from a study of T cell responses to AZD1222 COVID-19 vaccine listed by TCRdb under 2021. Study-wide context: AZD1222 recipients whose second dose came at about 4 weeks and those whose second dose came at about 12 weeks were combined into one group, since spike-specific TCR depth and breadth did not differ between the two schedules. TCR sequencing was performed for roughly 240 trial participants, of whom about 200 were given two doses of AZD1222 and 26 were given two doses of MenACWY control vaccine. Trial participants were enrolled into age subgroups of 18-55, 56-69 and 70-plus years, which contained about 150, 27 and 61 TCR-sequenced participants, respectively.

What the authors observed across the whole study: After two AZD1222 doses, spike-specific TCR breadth and depth were significantly higher than at day 0 and than in MenACWY recipients. Most participants were white British and females outnumbered males, and the authors suggested that clonal diversity may have been underestimated. Reportedly, close to half of the unique spike-specific TCRs recognized epitopes lying outside the regions that are mutated in the B.1.351 and B.1.1.7 variants. The 56-69-year group was small, and its depth increase did not reach significance, likely because of low power. The whole spike protein was spanned by vaccine-associated CD4 TCRs, and dominant responses were seen in regions 160-218 and 743-854. No day 14 peak-response samples were available, so repertoires were characterized only after the peak T cell response. Conclusions about previously exposed vaccinees are limited because only a handful of AZD1222 recipients were SARS-CoV-2 seropositive at baseline.

The count of this clone is one. The target of this receptor is not known. Per-nucleotide qualities are absent, and no much larger clonotype sits a single base away. Taken with the paper, the label for time point translates to: baseline before first vaccination. Samples from vaccinated people were obtained from the UK trials COV001 and COV002, which included a single-blind randomized controlled phase 2/3 trial of AZD1222 (ChAdOx1 nCoV-19) in healthy adults. For TCRbeta chain sequencing, PBMC samples from trial participants were taken at day 0 and at day 28 after the second dose. V and J are trimmed by 0 bases and 8 bases, and the gene matches miss 0 bases of the junction. Based on the germline V gene (reference sequence), the CDR1 and CDR2 sequences are GTSNPN and SVGIG. The CDR3 runs 14 amino acids, cysteine and phenylalanine included. Solely the CDR3 DNA is kept, with 42 bases framed from the first base.

The CDR3 regions of human TCRbeta chains were subjected to immunosequencing. For the original study's pipeline: Repertoire TCRs were checked for matches against a reference library of SARS-CoV-2-specific TCRs that had been generated using the MIRA antigen-specificity platform. Breadth was defined as the fraction of unique TCRs that were SARS-CoV-2-associated, and depth was defined as the fraction of total T cells that were SARS-CoV-2-associated. Using the MIRA data, each spike-specific TCR was assigned both to the spike region to which the TCR was reactive and to a CD4 or CD8 class. Log10-transformed breadth and depth values were compared by one-way ANOVA with Sidak's multiple comparisons tests. TCRdb holds this immuneACCESS table with in-frame rearrangements only. Some clones are missing; in checked studies, unresolved V genes explain under half, and the rest has no known cause. V and J calls and clone size are copied from that table; D and trimming were computed from the DNA. The sample data list about 96,000 clones, and 90% of these were observed just once. Of the sample, roughly 24% falls within the top ten clones.

The clonotype originates from an adult in good health. This receptor chain uses TRBV30 and TRBJ1-6; TRBD1 aligns with 11 central bases. The material was peripheral blood, obtained on day 0 of AZD1222 vaccination. CDR3 reads: CAWSVGQGDSPLHF. The DNA sequence follows: TGTGCCTGGAGTGTGGGACAGGGGGATTCACCCCTCCACTTT.